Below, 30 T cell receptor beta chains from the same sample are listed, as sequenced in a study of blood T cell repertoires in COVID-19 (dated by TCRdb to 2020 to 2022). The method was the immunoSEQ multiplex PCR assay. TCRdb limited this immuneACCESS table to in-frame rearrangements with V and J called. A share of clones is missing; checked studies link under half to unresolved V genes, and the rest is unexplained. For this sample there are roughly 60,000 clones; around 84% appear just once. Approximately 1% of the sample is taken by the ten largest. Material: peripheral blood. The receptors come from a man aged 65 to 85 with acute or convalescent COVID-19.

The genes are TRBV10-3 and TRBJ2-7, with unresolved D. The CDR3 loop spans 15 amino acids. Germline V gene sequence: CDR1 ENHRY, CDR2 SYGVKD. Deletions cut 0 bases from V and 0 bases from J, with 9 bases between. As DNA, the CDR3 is TGTGCCATCAGTGAGTCTGTACAAAGCTCCTACGAGCAGTACTTC. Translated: CAISESVQSSYEQYF.

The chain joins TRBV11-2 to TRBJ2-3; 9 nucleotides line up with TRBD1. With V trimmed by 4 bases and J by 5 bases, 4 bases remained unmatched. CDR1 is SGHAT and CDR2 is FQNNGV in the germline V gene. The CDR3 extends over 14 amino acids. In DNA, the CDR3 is TGTGCCAGCAGCTCACAGGGGGCGGGAGATACGCAGTATTTT. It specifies CASSSQGAGDTQYF.

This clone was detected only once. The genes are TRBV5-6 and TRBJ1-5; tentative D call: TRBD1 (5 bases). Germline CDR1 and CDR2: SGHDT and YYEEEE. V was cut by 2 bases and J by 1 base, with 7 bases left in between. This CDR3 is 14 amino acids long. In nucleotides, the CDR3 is TGTGCCAGCAGCTTCGGGGGGAGCAATCAGCCCCAGCATTTT. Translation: CASSFGGSNQPQHF. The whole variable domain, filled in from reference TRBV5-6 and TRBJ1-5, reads DAGVTQSPTHLIKTRGQQVTLRCSPKSGHDTVSWYQQALGQGPQFIFQYYEEEERQRGNFPDRFSGHQFPNYSSELNVNALLLGDSALYLCASSFGGSNQPQHFGDGTRLSIL.

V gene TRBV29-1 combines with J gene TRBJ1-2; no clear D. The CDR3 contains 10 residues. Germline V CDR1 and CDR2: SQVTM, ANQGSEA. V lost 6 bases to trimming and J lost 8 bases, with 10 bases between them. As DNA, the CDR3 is TGCAGCGTCTTATCTATGGGCTACACCTTC. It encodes CSVLSMGYTF.

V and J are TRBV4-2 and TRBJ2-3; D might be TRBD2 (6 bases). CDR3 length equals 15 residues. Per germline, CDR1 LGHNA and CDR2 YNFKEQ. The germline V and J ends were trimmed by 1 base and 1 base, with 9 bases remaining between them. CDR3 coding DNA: TGTGCCAGCAGCCAAGCCGCTAGCGGCACAGATACGCAGTATTTT. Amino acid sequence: CASSQAASGTDTQYF.

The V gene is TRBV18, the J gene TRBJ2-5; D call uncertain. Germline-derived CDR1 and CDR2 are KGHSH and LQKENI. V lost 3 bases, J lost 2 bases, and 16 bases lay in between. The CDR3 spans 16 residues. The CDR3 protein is CASSPRSLGYQETQYF. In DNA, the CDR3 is TGTGCCAGCTCACCCAGGTCCCTTGGGTATCAAGAGACCCAGTACTTC.

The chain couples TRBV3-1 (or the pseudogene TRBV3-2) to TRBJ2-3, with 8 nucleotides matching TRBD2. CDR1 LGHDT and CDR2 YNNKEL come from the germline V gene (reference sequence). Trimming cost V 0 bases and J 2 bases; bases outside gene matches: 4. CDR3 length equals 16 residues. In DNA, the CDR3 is TGTGCCAGCAGCCAAGACCCTAGCGGGTACACAGATACGCAGTATTTT. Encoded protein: CASSQDPSGYTDTQYF.

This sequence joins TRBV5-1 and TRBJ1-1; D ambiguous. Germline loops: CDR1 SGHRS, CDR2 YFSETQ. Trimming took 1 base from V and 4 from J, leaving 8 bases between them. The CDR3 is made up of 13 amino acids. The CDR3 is CASSLQTTTEAFF. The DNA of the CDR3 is TGCGCCAGCAGCTTGCAGACTACCACTGAAGCTTTCTTT.

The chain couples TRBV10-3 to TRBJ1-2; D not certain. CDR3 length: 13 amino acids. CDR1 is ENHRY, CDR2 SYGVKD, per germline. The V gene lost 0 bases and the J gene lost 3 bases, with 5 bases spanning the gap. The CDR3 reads CAISESSDYGYTF. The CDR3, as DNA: TGTGCCATCAGTGAGTCGTCAGACTATGGCTACACCTTC.

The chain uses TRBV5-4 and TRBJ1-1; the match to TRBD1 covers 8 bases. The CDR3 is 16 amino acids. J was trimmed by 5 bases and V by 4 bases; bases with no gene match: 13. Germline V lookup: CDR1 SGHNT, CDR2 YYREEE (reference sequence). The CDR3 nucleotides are TGTGCCAGCAGCGTGGGTGGAGGACAGGGAGATACTGAAGCTTTCTTT. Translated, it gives CASSVGGGQGDTEAFF.

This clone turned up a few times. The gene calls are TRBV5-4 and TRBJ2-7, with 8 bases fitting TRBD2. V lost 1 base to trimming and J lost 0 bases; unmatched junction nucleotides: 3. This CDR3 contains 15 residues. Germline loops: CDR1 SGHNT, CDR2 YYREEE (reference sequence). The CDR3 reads CASSLQRGSSYEQYF. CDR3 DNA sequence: TGTGCCAGCAGCTTGCAGCGGGGGAGCTCCTACGAGCAGTACTTC.

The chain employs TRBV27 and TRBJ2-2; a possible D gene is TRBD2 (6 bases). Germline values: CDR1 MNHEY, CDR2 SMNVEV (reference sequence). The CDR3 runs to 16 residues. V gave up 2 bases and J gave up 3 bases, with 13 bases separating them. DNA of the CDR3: TGTGCCAGCAGTTTACTAGCGAGGCGGGACACCGGGGAGCTGTTTTTT. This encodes CASSLLARRDTGELFF.

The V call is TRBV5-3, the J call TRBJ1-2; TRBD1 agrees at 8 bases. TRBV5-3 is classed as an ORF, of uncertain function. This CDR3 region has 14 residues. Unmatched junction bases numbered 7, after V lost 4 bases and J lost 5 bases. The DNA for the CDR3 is TGTGCCAGAAGCCCCCCTCAGGGGGCTTATGGCTACACCTTC. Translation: CARSPPQGAYGYTF.

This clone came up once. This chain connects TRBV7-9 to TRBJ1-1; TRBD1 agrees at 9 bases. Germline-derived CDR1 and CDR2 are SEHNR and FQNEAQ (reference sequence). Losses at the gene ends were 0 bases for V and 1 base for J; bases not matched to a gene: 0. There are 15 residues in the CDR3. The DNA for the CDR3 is TGTGCCAGCAGCTTAGCGGGACAGGGGAACACTGAAGCTTTCTTT. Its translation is CASSLAGQGNTEAFF.

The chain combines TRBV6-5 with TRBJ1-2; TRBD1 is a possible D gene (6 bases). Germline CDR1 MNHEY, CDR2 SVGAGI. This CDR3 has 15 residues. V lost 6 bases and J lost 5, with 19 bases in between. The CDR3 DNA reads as TGTGCCAGCAGCACCCCAGGGGCAGCGCCGTATGGCTACACCTTC. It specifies CASSTPGAAPYGYTF.

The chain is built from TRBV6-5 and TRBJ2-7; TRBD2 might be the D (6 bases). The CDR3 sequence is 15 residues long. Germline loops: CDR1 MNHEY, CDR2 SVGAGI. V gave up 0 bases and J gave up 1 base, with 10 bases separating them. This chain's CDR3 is CASSYSRLVSYEQYF. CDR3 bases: TGTGCCAGCAGTTACTCCAGACTAGTTTCCTACGAGCAGTACTTC.

CDR3 region: CASSPGTNTGELFF. CDR3 nucleotides: TGTGCCAGCTCACCAGGGACAAACACCGGGGAGCTGTTTTTT. The V and J genes are TRBV18 and TRBJ2-2, with D perhaps matching TRBD1 (6 bases). There are 14 residues in the CDR3. Trimming removed 2 bases from V and 2 bases from J, with 6 bases in between. Germline CDR1 and CDR2: KGHSH and LQKENI.

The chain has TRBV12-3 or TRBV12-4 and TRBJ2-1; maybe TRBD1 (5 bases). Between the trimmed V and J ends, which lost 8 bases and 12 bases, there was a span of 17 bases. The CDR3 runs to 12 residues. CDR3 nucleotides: TGTGCCAGCTCCAGCGCAGGGTCGGGGCAGTTCTTC. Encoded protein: CASSSAGSGQFF.

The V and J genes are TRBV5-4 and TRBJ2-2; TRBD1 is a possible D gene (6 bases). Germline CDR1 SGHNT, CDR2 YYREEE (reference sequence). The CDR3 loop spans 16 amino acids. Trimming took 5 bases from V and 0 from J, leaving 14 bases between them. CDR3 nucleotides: TGTGCCAGCAGTCCCACCGGGACACCGAACACCGGGGAGCTGTTTTTT. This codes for CASSPTGTPNTGELFF.

The CDR3 region has the DNA TGTGCCAGCAGTTCAGGGGGCTCAATCTATGGCTACACCTTC. Protein sequence: CASSSGGSIYGYTF. The genes are TRBV28 and TRBJ1-2; 8 bases fit TRBD1. Germline V gene lookup returns CDR1 MDHEN and CDR2 SYDVKM. CDR3 size: 14 residues. V gave up 4 bases and J gave up 4 bases; unmatched junction bases: 5.

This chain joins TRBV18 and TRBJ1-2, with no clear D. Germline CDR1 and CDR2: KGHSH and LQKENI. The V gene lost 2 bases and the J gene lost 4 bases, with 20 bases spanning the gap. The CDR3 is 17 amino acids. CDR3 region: CASSPRSLGLLGYGYTF. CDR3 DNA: TGTGCCAGCTCACCAAGGTCTCTCGGACTCCTTGGCTATGGCTACACCTTC.

The CDR3, as DNA: TGTGCCAGCAGTTTACGGGTTGCGGACACTGAAGCTTTCTTT. Its translation is CASSLRVADTEAFF. The rearrangement uses TRBV27 and TRBJ1-1; D is uncertain. This CDR3 contains 14 residues. The V end lost 2 bases, the J end lost 3 bases, and 10 bases lay between the germline ends. Germline V gene sequence: CDR1 MNHEY, CDR2 SMNVEV (reference sequence).

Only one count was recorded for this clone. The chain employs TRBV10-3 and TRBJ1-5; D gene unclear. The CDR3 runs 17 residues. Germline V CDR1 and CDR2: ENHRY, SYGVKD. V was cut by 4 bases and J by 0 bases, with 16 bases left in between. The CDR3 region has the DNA TGTGCCATCAGTGCTGAACGGGGTTCTAATAGCAATCAGCCCCAGCATTTT. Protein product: CAISAERGSNSNQPQHF.

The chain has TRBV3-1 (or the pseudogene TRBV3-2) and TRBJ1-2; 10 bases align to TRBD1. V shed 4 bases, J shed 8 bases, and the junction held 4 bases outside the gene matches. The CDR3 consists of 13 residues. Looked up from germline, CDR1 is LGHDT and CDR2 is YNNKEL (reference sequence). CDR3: CASSPGTGAGYTF. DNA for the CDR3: TGTGCCAGCAGCCCCGGGACAGGGGCCGGCTACACCTTC.

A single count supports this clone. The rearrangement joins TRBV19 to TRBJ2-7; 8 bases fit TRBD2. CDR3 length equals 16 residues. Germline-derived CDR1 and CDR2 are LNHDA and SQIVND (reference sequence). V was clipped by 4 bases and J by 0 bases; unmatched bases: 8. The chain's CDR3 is CASSTFGRAYSYEQYF. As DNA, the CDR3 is TGTGCCAGTAGTACCTTCGGGAGGGCCTACTCCTACGAGCAGTACTTC.

CDR3 nucleotides: TGCAGCGTTGAGACTAGCGGGAGTTCTATTGGTCGGTTCTTC. Residues: CSVETSGSSIGRFF. The V gene is TRBV29-1, the J gene TRBJ2-1, with TRBD2 identical over 12 bases. The ends lost 3 bases at V and 15 bases at J; junction bases unmatched: 12. CDR1 is SQVTM, CDR2 ANQGSEA, per germline. This CDR3 region has 14 residues.

The CDR3 DNA is TGTGCCAGTTCGGACACGAATTATCAGCCCCAGCATTTT. This gives the protein CASSDTNYQPQHF. J is TRBJ1-5 and V is TRBV19; D perhaps matches TRBD1 (5 bases). The germline CDR1 and CDR2 sequences are LNHDA and SQIVND (reference sequence). There are 13 residues in the CDR3. With 8 bases removed from V and 5 bases from J, the gap between germline ends came to 13 bases.

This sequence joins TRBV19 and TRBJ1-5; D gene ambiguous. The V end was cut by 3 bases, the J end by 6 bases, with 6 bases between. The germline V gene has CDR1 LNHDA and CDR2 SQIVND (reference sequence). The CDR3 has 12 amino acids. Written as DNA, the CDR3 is TGTGCCAGTAGTATGGGGAGTCAGCCCCAGCATTTT. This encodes CASSMGSQPQHF. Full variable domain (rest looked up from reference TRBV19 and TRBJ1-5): DGGITQSPKYLFRKEGQNVTLSCEQNLNHDAMYWYRQDPGQGLRLIYYSQIVNDFQKGDIAEGYSVSREKKESFPLTVTSAQKNPTAFYLCASSMGSQPQHFGDGTRLSIL.

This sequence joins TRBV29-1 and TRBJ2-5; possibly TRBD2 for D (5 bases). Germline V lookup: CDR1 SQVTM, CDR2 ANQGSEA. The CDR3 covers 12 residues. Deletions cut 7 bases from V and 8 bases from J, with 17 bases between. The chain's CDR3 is CSGRAGEVTQYF. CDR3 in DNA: TGCAGCGGGCGGGCGGGCGAGGTTACCCAGTACTTC.

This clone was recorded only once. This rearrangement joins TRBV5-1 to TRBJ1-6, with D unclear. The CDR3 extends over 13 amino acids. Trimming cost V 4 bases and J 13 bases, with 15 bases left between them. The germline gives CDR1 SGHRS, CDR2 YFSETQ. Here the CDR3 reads CASSLQTEAPLHF. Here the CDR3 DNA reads TGCGCCAGCAGCCTTCAGACGGAGGCCCCCCTCCACTTT.